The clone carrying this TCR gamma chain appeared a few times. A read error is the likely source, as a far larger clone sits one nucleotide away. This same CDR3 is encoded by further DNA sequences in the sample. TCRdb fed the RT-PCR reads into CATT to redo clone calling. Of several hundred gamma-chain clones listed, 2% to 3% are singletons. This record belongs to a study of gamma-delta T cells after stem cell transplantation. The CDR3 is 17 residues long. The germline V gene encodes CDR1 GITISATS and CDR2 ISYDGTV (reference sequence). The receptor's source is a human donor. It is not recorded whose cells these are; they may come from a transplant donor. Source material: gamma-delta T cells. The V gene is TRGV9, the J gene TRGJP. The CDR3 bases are TGTGCCTTGTGGGAGACCGATCGGGAGTTGGGCAAAAAGATCAAGGTATTT. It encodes CALWETDRELGKKIKVF.